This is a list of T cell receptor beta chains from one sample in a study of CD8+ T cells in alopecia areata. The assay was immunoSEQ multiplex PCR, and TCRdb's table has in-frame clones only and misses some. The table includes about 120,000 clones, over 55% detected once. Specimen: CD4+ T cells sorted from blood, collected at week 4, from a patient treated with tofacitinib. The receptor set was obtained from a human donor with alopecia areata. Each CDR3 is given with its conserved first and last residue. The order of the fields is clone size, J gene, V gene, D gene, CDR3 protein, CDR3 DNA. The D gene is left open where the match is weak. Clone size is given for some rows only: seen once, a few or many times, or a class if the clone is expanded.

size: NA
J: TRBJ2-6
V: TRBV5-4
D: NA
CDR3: CASSFLRDSHSGANVLTF
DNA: TGTGCCAGCAGCTTTCTCCGGGACTCACACTCTGGGGCCAACGTCCTGACTTTC

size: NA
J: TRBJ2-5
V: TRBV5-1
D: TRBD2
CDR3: CASSPLLAGGQETQYF
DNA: TGCGCCAGCAGCCCACTACTAGCGGGGGGGCAAGAGACCCAGTACTTC

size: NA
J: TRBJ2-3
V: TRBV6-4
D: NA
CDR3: CASSDEGTDTQYF
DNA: TGTGCCAGCAGTGACGAGGGGACAGATACGCAGTATTTT

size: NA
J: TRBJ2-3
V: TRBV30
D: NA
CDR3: CAYGGRLSTDTQYF
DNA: TGTGCCTATGGGGGGCGCTTAAGCACAGATACGCAGTATTTT

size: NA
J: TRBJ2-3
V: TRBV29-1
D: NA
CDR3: CSVDPGSDTQYF
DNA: TGCAGCGTTGATCCAGGGTCAGATACGCAGTATTTT

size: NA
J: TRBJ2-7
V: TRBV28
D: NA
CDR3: CASRPSVLGEQYF
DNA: TGTGCCAGCAGGCCTAGCGTTCTAGGCGAGCAGTACTTC

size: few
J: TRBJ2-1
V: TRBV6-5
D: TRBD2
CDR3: CASRKGASGSGKQFF
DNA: TGTGCCAGCAGGAAGGGGGCTAGCGGGAGCGGAAAGCAGTTCTTC

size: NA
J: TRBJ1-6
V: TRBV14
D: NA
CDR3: CASSQVTSSPLHF
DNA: TGTGCCAGCAGCCAAGTAACCTCTTCACCCCTCCACTTT

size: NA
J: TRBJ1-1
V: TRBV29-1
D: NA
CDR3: CSVRGNTEAFF
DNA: TGCAGCGTTCGGGGTAACACTGAAGCTTTCTTT

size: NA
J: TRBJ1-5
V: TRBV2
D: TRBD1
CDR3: CASSGGTGGVDQPQHF
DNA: TGTGCCAGCAGTGGAGGGACAGGGGGCGTGGATCAGCCCCAGCATTTT

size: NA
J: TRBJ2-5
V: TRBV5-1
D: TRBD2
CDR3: CASSFTSGSETQYF
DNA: TGCGCCAGCAGCTTCACTAGCGGCTCTGAGACCCAGTACTTC

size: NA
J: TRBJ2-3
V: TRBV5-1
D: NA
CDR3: CASSLGTPDTQYF
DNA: TGCGCCAGCAGCTTGGGTACGCCAGATACGCAGTATTTT

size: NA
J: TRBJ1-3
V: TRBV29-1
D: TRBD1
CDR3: CSVPGQGSGNTIYF
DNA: TGCAGCGTTCCGGGACAGGGCTCTGGAAACACCATATATTTT

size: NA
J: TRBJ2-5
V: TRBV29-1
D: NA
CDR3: CSGRRSQETQYF
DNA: TGCAGCGGTCGGCGGAGCCAAGAGACCCAGTACTTC

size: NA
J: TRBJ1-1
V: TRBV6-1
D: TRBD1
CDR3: CASSGRTGPLNTEAFF
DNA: TGTGCCAGCAGTGGAAGGACAGGACCCTTGAACACTGAAGCTTTCTTT

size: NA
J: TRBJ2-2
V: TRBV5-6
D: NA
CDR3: CASSLGGMRTGELFF
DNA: TGTGCCAGCAGCTTGGGGGGTATGAGGACCGGGGAGCTGTTTTTT

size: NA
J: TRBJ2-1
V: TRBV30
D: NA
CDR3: CAWSVSSREEFF
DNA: TGTGCCTGGAGTGTATCCAGCAGGGAGGAGTTCTTC

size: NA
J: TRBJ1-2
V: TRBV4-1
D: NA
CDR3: CASSQDHSNYGYTF
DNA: TGCGCCAGCAGCCAAGATCACAGTAACTATGGCTACACCTTC

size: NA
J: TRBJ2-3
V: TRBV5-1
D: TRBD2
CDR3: CASSLASGYTDTQYF
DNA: TGCGCCAGCAGCTTGGCTAGCGGTTACACAGATACGCAGTATTTT

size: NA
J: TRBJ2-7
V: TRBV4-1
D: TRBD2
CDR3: CASSQGTSGVSEQYF
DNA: TGCGCCAGCAGCCAAGGAACTAGCGGGGTCTCGGAGCAGTACTTC

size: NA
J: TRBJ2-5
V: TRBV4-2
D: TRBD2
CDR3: CASSQAARASGEGETQYF
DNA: TGTGCCAGCAGCCAAGCGGCCCGGGCTAGCGGGGAGGGAGAGACCCAGTACTTC

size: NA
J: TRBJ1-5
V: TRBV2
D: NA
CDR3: CASSLSSTNNQPQHF
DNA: TGTGCCAGCAGCCTCTCCTCCACGAACAATCAGCCCCAGCATTTT

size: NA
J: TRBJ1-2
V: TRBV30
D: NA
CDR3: CAWSIGPSVTNYGYTF
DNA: TGTGCCTGGAGTATCGGGCCTAGCGTTACTAACTATGGCTACACCTTC

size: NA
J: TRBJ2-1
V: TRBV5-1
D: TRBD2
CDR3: CASSLLVASGSVNEQFF
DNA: TGCGCCAGCAGCTTGTTAGTGGCTAGCGGGAGTGTCAATGAGCAGTTCTTC

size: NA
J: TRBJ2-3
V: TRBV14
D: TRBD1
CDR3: CASSHRQGPSTDTQYF
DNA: TGTGCCAGCAGCCACCGACAGGGACCCAGCACAGATACGCAGTATTTT

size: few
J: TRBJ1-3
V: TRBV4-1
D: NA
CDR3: CASSLSGRGNTIYF
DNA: TGCGCCAGCAGCCTGTCGGGGCGAGGAAACACCATATATTTT

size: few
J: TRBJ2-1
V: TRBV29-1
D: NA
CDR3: CSVSVDYNEQFF
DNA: TGCAGCGTTTCGGTGGACTACAATGAGCAGTTCTTC

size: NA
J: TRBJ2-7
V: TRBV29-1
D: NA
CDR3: CSVEVFSYEQYF
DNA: TGCAGCGTTGAAGTCTTTAGCTACGAGCAGTACTTC

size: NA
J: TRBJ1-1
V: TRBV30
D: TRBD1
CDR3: CAWRSGGGSEAFF
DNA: TGTGCCTGGAGGTCAGGGGGAGGGTCTGAAGCTTTCTTT

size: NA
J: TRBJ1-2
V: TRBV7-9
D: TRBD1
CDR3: CASSPRTGVYGYTF
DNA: TGTGCCAGCAGCCCGCGGACAGGGGTCTATGGCTACACCTTC

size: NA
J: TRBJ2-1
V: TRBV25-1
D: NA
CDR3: CASSSSGALKYNEQFF
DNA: TGTGCCAGCAGTAGCTCAGGGGCCTTAAAGTACAATGAGCAGTTCTTC

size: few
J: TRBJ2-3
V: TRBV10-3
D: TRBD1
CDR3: CAISLTGWVDTQYF
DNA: TGTGCCATCAGTCTGACAGGGTGGGTCGATACGCAGTATTTT

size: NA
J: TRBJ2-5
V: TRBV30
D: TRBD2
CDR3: CAWTSGLAGGETQYF
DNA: TGTGCCTGGACCTCCGGACTAGCGGGAGGAGAGACCCAGTACTTC

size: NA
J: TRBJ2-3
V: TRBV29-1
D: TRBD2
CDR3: CSVVPGGGKGTDTQYF
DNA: TGCAGCGTTGTACCCGGCGGGGGGAAAGGAACAGATACGCAGTATTTT

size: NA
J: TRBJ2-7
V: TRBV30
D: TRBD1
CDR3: CAWSVQGYEQYF
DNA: TGTGCCTGGAGTGTACAGGGGTACGAGCAGTACTTC